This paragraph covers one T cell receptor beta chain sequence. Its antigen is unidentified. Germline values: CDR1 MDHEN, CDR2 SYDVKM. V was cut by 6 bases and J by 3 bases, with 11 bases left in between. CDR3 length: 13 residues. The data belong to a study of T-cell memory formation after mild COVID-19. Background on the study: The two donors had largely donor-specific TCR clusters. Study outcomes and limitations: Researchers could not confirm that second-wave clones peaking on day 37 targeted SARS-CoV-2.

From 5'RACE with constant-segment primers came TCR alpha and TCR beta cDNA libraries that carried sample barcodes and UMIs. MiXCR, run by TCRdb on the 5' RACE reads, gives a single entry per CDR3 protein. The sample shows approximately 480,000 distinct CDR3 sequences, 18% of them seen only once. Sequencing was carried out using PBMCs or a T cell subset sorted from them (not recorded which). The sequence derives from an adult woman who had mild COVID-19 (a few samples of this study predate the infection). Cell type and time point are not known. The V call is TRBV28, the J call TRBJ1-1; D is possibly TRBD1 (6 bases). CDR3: CASRLRGDTEAFF. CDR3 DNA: TGTGCCAGCAGATTAAGGGGGGACACTGAAGCTTTCTTT.